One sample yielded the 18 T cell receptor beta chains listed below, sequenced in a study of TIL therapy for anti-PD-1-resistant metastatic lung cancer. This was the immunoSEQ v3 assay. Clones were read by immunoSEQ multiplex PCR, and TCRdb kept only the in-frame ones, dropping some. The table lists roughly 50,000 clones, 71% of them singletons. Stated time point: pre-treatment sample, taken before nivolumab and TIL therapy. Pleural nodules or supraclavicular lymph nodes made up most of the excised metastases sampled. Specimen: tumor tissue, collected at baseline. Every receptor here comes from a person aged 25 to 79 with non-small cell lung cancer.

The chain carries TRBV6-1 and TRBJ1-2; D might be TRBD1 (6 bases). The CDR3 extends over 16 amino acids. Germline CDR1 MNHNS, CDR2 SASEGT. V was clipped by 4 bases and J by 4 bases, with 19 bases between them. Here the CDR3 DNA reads TGTGCCAGCAGTGCGGGGGACACACTCTTATTCTATGGCTACACCTTC. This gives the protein CASSAGDTLLFYGYTF.

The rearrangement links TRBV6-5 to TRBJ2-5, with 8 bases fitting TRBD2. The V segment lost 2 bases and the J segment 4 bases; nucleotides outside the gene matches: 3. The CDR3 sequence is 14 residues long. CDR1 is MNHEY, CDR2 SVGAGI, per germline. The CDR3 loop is CASSYLRGGETQYF. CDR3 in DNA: TGTGCCAGCAGTTACCTCCGGGGGGGAGAGACCCAGTACTTC.

CDR3 sequence: CASSSSGQRSPLHF. CDR3 coding DNA: TGTGCCAGTAGTAGCTCGGGCCAACGTTCACCCCTCCACTTT. This sequence joins TRBV19 and TRBJ1-6; no clear D gene. The CDR3 totals 14 residues. The germline V and J ends were trimmed by 4 bases and 9 bases, with 13 bases remaining between them. Germline CDR1 LNHDA, CDR2 SQIVND (reference sequence). Using reference TRBV19 and TRBJ1-6 for the parts outside the CDR3, the full variable domain is DGGITQSPKYLFRKEGQNVTLSCEQNLNHDAMYWYRQDPGQGLRLIYYSQIVNDFQKGDIAEGYSVSREKKESFPLTVTSAQKNPTAFYLCASSSSGQRSPLHFGNGTRLTVT.

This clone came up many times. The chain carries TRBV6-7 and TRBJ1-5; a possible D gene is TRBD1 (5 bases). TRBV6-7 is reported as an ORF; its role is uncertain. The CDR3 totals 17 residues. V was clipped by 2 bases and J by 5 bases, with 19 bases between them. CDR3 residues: CASSYDGGMEVDQPQHF. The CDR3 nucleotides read TGTGCCAGCAGTTACGACGGGGGTATGGAGGTTGATCAGCCCCAGCATTTT.

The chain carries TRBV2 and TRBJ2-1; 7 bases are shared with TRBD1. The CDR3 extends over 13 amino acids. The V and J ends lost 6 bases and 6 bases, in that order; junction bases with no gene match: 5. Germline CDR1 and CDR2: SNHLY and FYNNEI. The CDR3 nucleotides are TGTGCCAGCAGGCCCGGGACAGCCAATGAGCAGTTCTTC. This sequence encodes CASRPGTANEQFF.

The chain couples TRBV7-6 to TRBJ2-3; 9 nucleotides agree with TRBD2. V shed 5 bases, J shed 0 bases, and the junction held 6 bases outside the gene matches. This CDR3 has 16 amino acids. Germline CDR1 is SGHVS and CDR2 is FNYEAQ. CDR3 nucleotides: TGTGCCAGCAGCCTTAGCGGGGGCTCTAGCACAGATACGCAGTATTTT. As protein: CASSLSGGSSTDTQYF.

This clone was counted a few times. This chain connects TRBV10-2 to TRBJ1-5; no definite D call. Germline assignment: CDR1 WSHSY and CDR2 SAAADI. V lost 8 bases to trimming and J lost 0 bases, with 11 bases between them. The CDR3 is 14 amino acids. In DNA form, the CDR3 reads TGCGCCAGCCGAGCCGCGAATAGCAATCAGCCCCAGCATTTT. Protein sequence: CASRAANSNQPQHF.

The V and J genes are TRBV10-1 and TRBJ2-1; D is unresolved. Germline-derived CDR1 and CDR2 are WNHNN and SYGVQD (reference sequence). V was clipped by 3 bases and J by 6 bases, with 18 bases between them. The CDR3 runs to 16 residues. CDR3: CASSDLRTARFNEQFF. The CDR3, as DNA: TGCGCCAGCAGTGATCTTAGGACGGCCCGATTCAATGAGCAGTTCTTC.

CDR3 nucleotides: TGTGCCAGCAGCTCCTTCGGACTAGCGGAAATGGAGACCCAGTACTTC. This codes for CASSSFGLAEMETQYF. The rearrangement joins TRBV11-2 to TRBJ2-5; 10 nucleotides match TRBD2. Germline CDR1 reads SGHAT; CDR2 reads FQNNGV. J gave up 5 bases and V 4 bases, and 10 bases lay outside the gene matches. There are 16 residues in the CDR3.

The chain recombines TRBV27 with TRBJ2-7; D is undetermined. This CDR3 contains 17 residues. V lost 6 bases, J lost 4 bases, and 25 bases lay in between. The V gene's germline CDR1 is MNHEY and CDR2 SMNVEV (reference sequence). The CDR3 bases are TGTGCCAGCAGCCTACATTTCAGGAACCTTCAGTCTTACGAGCAGTACTTC. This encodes CASSLHFRNLQSYEQYF.

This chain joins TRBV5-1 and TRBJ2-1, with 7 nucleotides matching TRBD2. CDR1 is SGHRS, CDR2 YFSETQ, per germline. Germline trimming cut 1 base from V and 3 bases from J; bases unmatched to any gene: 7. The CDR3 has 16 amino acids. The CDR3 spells CASSLRLGGIYNEQFF. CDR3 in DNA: TGCGCCAGCAGCTTGCGACTGGGAGGGATCTACAATGAGCAGTTCTTC.

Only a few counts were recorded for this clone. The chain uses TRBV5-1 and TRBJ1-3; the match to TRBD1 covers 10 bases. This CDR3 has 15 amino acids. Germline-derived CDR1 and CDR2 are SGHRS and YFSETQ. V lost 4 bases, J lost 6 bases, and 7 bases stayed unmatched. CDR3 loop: CASSGPGTGVNTIYF. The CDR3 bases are TGCGCCAGCAGCGGCCCCGGGACAGGGGTAAACACCATATATTTT.

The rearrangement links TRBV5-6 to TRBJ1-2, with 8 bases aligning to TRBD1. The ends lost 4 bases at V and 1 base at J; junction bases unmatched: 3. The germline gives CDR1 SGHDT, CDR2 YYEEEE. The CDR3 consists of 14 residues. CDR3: CASSGTGDNYGYTF. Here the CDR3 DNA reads TGTGCCAGCAGCGGGACAGGCGATAACTATGGCTACACCTTC.

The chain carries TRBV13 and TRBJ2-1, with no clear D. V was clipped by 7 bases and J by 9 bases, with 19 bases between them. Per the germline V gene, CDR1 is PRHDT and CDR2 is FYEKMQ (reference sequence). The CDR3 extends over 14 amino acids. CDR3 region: CASTTWATRGEQFF. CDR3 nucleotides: TGTGCCAGCACCACATGGGCTACCCGTGGTGAGCAGTTCTTC.

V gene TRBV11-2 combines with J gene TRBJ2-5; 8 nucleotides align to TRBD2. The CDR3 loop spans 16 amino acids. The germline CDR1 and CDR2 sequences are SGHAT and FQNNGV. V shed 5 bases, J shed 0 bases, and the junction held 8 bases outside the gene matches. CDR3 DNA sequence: TGTGCCAGCAGCCCAAGCGGGGGAAGTTACCAAGAGACCCAGTACTTC. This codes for CASSPSGGSYQETQYF.

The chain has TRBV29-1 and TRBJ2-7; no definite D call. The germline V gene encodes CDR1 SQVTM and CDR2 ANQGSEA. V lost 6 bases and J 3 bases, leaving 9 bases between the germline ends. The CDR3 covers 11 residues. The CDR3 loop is CSVATFYEQYF. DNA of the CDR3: TGCAGCGTAGCTACTTTCTACGAGCAGTACTTC.

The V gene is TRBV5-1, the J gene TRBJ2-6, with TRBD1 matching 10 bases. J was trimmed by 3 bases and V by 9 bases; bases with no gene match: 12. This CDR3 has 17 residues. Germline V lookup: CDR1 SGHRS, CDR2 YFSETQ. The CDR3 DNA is TGCGCCACCGCGCCTTATGGGACAGGGGATGGGGCCAACGTCCTGACTTTC. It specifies CATAPYGTGDGANVLTF.

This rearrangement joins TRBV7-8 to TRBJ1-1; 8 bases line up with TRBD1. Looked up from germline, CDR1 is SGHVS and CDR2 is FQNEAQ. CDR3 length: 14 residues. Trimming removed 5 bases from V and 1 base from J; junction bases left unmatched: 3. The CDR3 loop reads CASSRGTGNTEAFF. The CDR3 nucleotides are TGTGCCAGCAGCCGCGGGACAGGGAACACTGAAGCTTTCTTT. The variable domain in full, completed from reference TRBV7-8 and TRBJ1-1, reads GAGVSQSPRYKVAKRGQDVALRCDPISGHVSLFWYQQALGQGPEFLTYFQNEAQLDKSGLPSDRFFAERPEGSVSTLKIQRTQQEDSAVYLCASSRGTGNTEAFFGQGTRLTVV.